The T cell receptor (beta chain) under discussion was sequenced for a study of PD-L1 blockade in urothelial cancer. The overall study: Treatment start was followed by blood analysis at 3 weeks (second dose) and again at 6 weeks. General study findings and limits: Pretreatment TCR clonality in blood under the median foretold superior survival.

The CDR3 sequence is 15 residues long. Germline-derived CDR1 and CDR2 are SEHNR and FQNEAQ (reference sequence). The ends were cut back, 0 bases at V and 2 bases at J, with 7 bases in the middle. With respect to this clone: Its specificity is not known.

The assay was immunoSEQ multiplex PCR, and TCRdb's table has in-frame clones only and misses some. The data hold 35,000 to 45,000 clones, with about 90% observed a single time. Time point reported: peripheral blood 6 weeks after treatment start. Sample: PBMCs, taken around atezolizumab (anti-PD-L1) treatment. The chain recombines TRBV7-9 with TRBJ2-2; D uncertain. This clonotype was obtained from a man in his 70s with urothelial cancer. The CDR3 reads CASSLAVTNTGELFF. CDR3 coding DNA: TGTGCCAGCAGCTTAGCCGTAACTAACACCGGGGAGCTGTTTTTT.